Below are 24 T cell receptor beta chains sequenced from a single sample in a study of OX40 agonist ivuxolimab in advanced cancers. The data were produced by immunoSEQ multiplex PCR, yet TCRdb's version contains in-frame clones alone and is incomplete. This table holds 20,000 to 25,000 clones, 65% to 80% found once. Sample: CD4+ or CD8+ T cells sorted from blood, taken in a trial of the OX40 agonist ivuxolimab. The receptors derive from an adult with an advanced solid tumor such as melanoma, head and neck, liver or kidney cancer.

The chain has TRBV27 and TRBJ1-5; D might be TRBD1 (6 bases). This CDR3 region has 15 residues. Germline CDR1 and CDR2: MNHEY and SMNVEV (reference sequence). Trimming stripped 2 bases from V and 5 bases from J, with 13 bases between. CDR3 in amino acids: CASSLVGGAYQPQHF. The CDR3 region has the DNA TGTGCCAGCAGTTTAGTAGGGGGGGCGTATCAGCCCCAGCATTTT.

Comments on this clone: The junction does not match germline at one end; this may be a read error. V is TRBV6-5 and J is TRBJ2-2, with 8 positions matching TRBD2. This CDR3 contains 16 residues. Germline CDR1 reads MNHEY; CDR2 reads SVGAGI. CDR3 in amino acids: CASSNSGGANTGELFF. The CDR3, as DNA: TGTGCCAGCAGTAACTCCGGGGGGGCGAACACCGGGGAGCTGTTTTTT.

The chain has TRBV5-6 and TRBJ2-3; D ambiguous. Trimming shortened V by 3 bases and J by 5 bases, and 10 bases separated the two germline ends. Germline assignment: CDR1 SGHDT and CDR2 YYEEEE. The CDR3 sequence is 13 residues long. The CDR3 spells CASSSLLKDTQYF. In DNA form, the CDR3 reads TGTGCCAGCAGCTCCCTGCTTAAAGATACGCAGTATTTT.

The chain recombines TRBV13 with TRBJ2-5, with 11 nucleotides matching TRBD2. V gave up 0 bases and J gave up 1 base; unmatched junction bases: 1. Germline lookup yields CDR1 PRHDT and CDR2 FYEKMQ (reference sequence). This CDR3 has 16 amino acids. In nucleotides, the CDR3 is TGTGCCAGCAGCTTAGGGACTAGCGGGGCCCAAGAGACCCAGTACTTC. Translation gives CASSLGTSGAQETQYF.

The rearrangement uses TRBV7-9 and TRBJ2-1; D gene uncertain. There are 13 residues in the CDR3. Per germline, CDR1 SEHNR and CDR2 FQNEAQ (reference sequence). Trimming removed 1 base at V and 5 bases at J, with 6 bases between. The CDR3 reads CASSLVPDNEQFF. CDR3 bases: TGTGCCAGCAGCTTAGTTCCGGACAATGAGCAGTTCTTC.

The chain has TRBV12-5 and TRBJ2-7; no firm D call. Germline V gene sequence: CDR1 LGHNT, CDR2 FRNRAP. The length of the CDR3 is 15 residues. The germline V and J ends were trimmed by 6 bases and 1 base, with 16 bases remaining between them. The DNA of the CDR3 is TGTGCTAGTGGCACTTCGGCCCGACCTTCCTACGAGCAGTACTTC. Its protein is CASGTSARPSYEQYF.

This clone was seen only a few times. Additional DNA sequences in this sample encode the identical CDR3. J is TRBJ2-7 and V is TRBV5-6; a possible D gene is TRBD1 (5 bases). The CDR3 runs 12 residues. CDR1 is SGHDT, CDR2 YYEEEE, per germline. The ends were cut back, 1 base at V and 3 bases at J, with 5 bases in the middle. CDR3 loop: CASSLQGYEQYF. CDR3 in DNA: TGTGCCAGCAGCTTGCAGGGCTACGAGCAGTACTTC.

The chain joins TRBV5-4 to TRBJ2-7, with TRBD1 matching over 7 bases. Germline lookup yields CDR1 SGHNT and CDR2 YYREEE (reference sequence). This CDR3 has 14 residues. The ends lost 3 bases at V and 4 bases at J; junction bases unmatched: 7. CDR3 sequence reads: CASSSGTAFYEQYF. Here the CDR3 DNA reads TGTGCCAGCAGCTCCGGGACAGCCTTTTACGAGCAGTACTTC.

The rearrangement joins TRBV13 to TRBJ2-1; 7 nucleotides match TRBD2. The CDR3 runs 11 residues. The germline gives CDR1 PRHDT, CDR2 FYEKMQ (reference sequence). V lost 8 bases and J lost 6; bases outside the gene matches: 1. DNA of the CDR3: TGTGCCAGCGGCGGGGGCAATGAGCAGTTCTTC. Residues: CASGGGNEQFF.

J is TRBJ2-1 and V is TRBV27; 10 positions match TRBD2. V shed 3 bases, J shed 6 bases, and the junction held 5 bases outside the gene matches. The CDR3 runs 15 residues. Germline lookup yields CDR1 MNHEY and CDR2 SMNVEV (reference sequence). The CDR3 is CASSLGLAGGNEQFF. CDR3 DNA: TGTGCCAGCAGTTTGGGGTTAGCGGGGGGCAATGAGCAGTTCTTC.

CDR3 amino acids: CASRDLQGRQYF. CDR3 nucleotide sequence: TGTGCCAGCAGAGATCTACAGGGTCGGCAGTACTTC. The V and J genes are TRBV6-5 and TRBJ2-7; TRBD1 might be the D (6 bases). Trimming took off 6 bases at V and 9 bases at J, with 15 bases between the two ends. The germline V gene has CDR1 MNHEY and CDR2 SVGAGI. The CDR3 covers 12 residues.

Worth noting for this clone: At one of its ends the junction is not consistent with the germline gene, which may arise from a read error. This sequence joins TRBV7-7 and TRBJ2-1; D uncertain. CDR3 length: 13 residues. The germline gives CDR1 SSHAT, CDR2 FNYEAQ (reference sequence). CDR3 in amino acids: CASSETLYNEQFF. The CDR3 DNA is TGTGCTAGCAGCGAGACACTTTACAATGAGCAGTTCTTC.

The chain combines TRBV18 with TRBJ1-1; 7 bases agree with TRBD1. Trimming removed 0 bases from V and 0 bases from J; junction bases left unmatched: 1. The CDR3 runs to 15 residues. Germline-derived CDR1 and CDR2 are KGHSH and LQKENI. CDR3 protein: CASSPPDRLNTEAFF. The CDR3 bases are TGTGCCAGCTCACCACCGGACAGGTTGAACACTGAAGCTTTCTTT.

V gene TRBV4-3 combines with J gene TRBJ1-4; D possibly corresponds to TRBD1 (5 bases). Germline V CDR1 and CDR2: LGHNA, YSLEER. Trimming pared 1 base from V and 0 bases from J, leaving 9 bases between. There are 16 residues in the CDR3. The CDR3 DNA reads TGCGCCAGCAGCCAAGTGGACACTGCAACTAATGAAAAACTGTTTTTT. This gives the protein CASSQVDTATNEKLFF.

By its share, this clone is hyperexpanded (1% or more). J is TRBJ1-2 and V is TRBV12-5, with D unclear. The CDR3 consists of 11 residues. Trimming removed 1 base from V and 5 bases from J, with 2 bases in between. CDR1 is LGHNT and CDR2 is FRNRAP in the germline V gene. CDR3 sequence reads: CASGLEYGYTF. In nucleotides, the CDR3 is TGTGCTAGTGGTTTGGAATATGGCTACACCTTC. The complete variable domain, with remaining parts taken from reference TRBV12-5 and TRBJ1-2, reads DARVTQTPRHKVTEMGQEVTMRCQPILGHNTVFWYRQTMMQGLELLAYFRNRAPLDDSGMPKDRFSAEMPDATLATLKIQPSEPRDSAVYFCASGLEYGYTFGSGTRLTVV.

The gene calls are TRBV2 and TRBJ1-3; D is unclear. This CDR3 comprises 14 residues. V was trimmed by 2 bases and J by 2 bases, leaving 7 bases between them. CDR1 and CDR2 from the germline V gene are SNHLY and FYNNEI. CDR3 DNA: TGTGCCAGCAGTGAAATCGGGGCTGGAAACACCATATATTTT. This sequence encodes CASSEIGAGNTIYF. Full variable domain (rest looked up from reference TRBV2 and TRBJ1-3): EPEVTQTPSHQVTQMGQEVILRCVPISNHLYFYWYRQILGQKVEFLVSFYNNEISEKSEIFDDQFSVERPDGSNFTLKIRSTKLEDSAMYFCASSEIGAGNTIYFGEGSWLTVV.

The chain has TRBV7-3 and TRBJ2-3; TRBD1 aligns across 9 bases. Trimming cost V 3 bases and J 4 bases; bases outside gene matches: 2. This CDR3 has 14 residues. Germline values: CDR1 SGHTA, CDR2 FQGTGA. In nucleotides, the CDR3 is TGTGCCAGCAGCTTCACAGGGGGCGCAGATACGCAGTATTTT. Translated, it gives CASSFTGGADTQYF.

This clone was seen only a few times. The rearrangement links TRBV7-8 to TRBJ2-7; no definite D call. The germline V and J ends were trimmed by 0 bases and 3 bases, with 6 bases remaining between them. CDR1 and CDR2 (germline): SGHVS, FQNEAQ. The CDR3 loop spans 13 amino acids. CDR3 protein: CASSLAQIYEQYF. DNA of the CDR3: TGTGCCAGCAGCTTAGCACAGATCTACGAGCAGTACTTC.

There are a few counts of this clone. The rearrangement links TRBV2 to TRBJ2-7, with D maybe TRBD1 (6 bases). Germline V gene sequence: CDR1 SNHLY, CDR2 FYNNEI. Trimming took off 6 bases at V and 6 bases at J, with 21 bases between the two ends. The CDR3 sequence is 15 residues long. CDR3 nucleotide sequence: TGTGCCAGCAGGACGCCAGGACAGCTACCTGGCGAGCAGTACTTC. Its translation is CASRTPGQLPGEQYF.

This chain uses TRBV13 with TRBJ2-3; perhaps TRBD2 as D (6 bases). V lost 4 bases to trimming and J lost 4 bases, with 12 bases between them. Germline V gives CDR1 PRHDT, CDR2 FYEKMQ (reference sequence). This CDR3 contains 14 residues. The CDR3: CASSSRLVADTQYF. In nucleotides, the CDR3 is TGTGCCAGCAGCTCTAGACTAGTAGCAGATACGCAGTATTTT.

This clone appeared a few times. This chain joins TRBV4-3 and TRBJ2-1; D unclear. V was shortened by 8 bases and J by 0 bases, with 8 bases between the two germline ends. CDR1 and CDR2 from the germline V gene are LGHNA and YSLEER. The CDR3 contains 13 residues. This CDR3 is CASSDLSYNEQFF. For the CDR3, the DNA is TGCGCCAGCTCGGACCTCTCCTACAATGAGCAGTTCTTC.

The chain employs TRBV5-8 and TRBJ2-5; D not certain. The DNA end lines up better with TRBJ2-7; the J call may be wrong. CDR1 and CDR2 (germline): SGHTS, YDEGEE. CDR3 size: 14 residues. Here the CDR3 DNA reads TGTGCCAGCACCGGCCCGGGTAGGTGGAACGAGCAGTACTTC. This translates into CASTGPGRWNEQYF.

This chain joins TRBV7-8 and TRBJ1-5, with D perhaps matching TRBD1 (6 bases). The CDR3 runs 17 residues. The germline V and J ends were trimmed by 3 bases and 0 bases, with 15 bases remaining between them. The germline gives CDR1 SGHVS, CDR2 FQNEAQ. The CDR3 nucleotides read TGTGCCAGCAGCTTGGGAGGGGGGGCTAGTAGCAATCAGCCCCAGCATTTT. Translation gives CASSLGGGASSNQPQHF.

The chain recombines TRBV7-8 with TRBJ1-2; D unresolved. CDR3 length equals 13 residues. Per the germline V gene, CDR1 is SGHVS and CDR2 is FQNEAQ. Trimming removed 3 bases from V and 7 bases from J, with 12 bases in between. The CDR3 sequence is CASSLGWDGGYTF. The CDR3 nucleotides are TGTGCCAGCAGCTTGGGGTGGGATGGTGGCTACACCTTC.